This T cell receptor beta chain was retrieved from a study of shared clonotypes between healthy human individuals. CD8 cells regarded as naive lacked CD45RO, were positively chosen for CCR7, and omitted terminally differentiated effector memory CD45RA+ cells. Methods used by the authors: ImmunoSEQ junction-only sequences lacked quality scores, so their filtering differed. Data came from immunoSEQ multiplex PCR; TCRdb stores just in-frame clones and leaves some out. V and J calls and clone size are copied from that table; D and trimming were computed from the DNA. The sample lists roughly 2,000,000 clones; just under 95% were seen once. To note about this clone: The antigen is undetermined.

The study's findings and limits: A few donors showed sharing of approximately 5% of naive CD4 clonotypes. Investigators collected only blood, and repertoires in tissues likely differ.

The sequencing input was naive CD8+ T cells sorted from blood. The source is a man younger than 35 in good health.

CDR3 in DNA: TGTGCCAGCAGTGAAGACCTCCGGGGGTACGAGCAGTACTTC. It yields the protein CASSEDLRGYEQYF. This rearrangement joins TRBV2 to TRBJ2-7; the D gene is possibly TRBD2 (6 bases). The V gene's germline CDR1 is SNHLY and CDR2 FYNNEI. The length of the CDR3 is 14 residues. The V and J ends lost 1 base and 4 bases respectively, with 11 bases between them.